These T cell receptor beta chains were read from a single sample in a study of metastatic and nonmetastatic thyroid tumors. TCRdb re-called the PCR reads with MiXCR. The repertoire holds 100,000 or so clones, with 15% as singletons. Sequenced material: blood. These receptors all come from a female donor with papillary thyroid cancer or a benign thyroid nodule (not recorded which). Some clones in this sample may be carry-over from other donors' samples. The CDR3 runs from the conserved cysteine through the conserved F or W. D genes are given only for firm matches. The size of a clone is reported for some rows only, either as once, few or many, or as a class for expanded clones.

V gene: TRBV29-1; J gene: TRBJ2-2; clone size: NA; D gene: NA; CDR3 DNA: TGCAGCGTTGAAGTGACATGGGTCCAGGCCGGGGAGCTGTTTTTT; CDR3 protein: CSVEVTWVQAGELFF
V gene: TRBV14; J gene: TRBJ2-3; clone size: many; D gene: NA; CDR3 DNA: TGTGCCAGCAGCCAAGGTACAGATACGCAGTATTTT; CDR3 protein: CASSQGTDTQYF
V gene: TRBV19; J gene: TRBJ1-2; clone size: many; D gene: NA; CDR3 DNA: TGTGCCAGTACCCCCCCGGAGGCCTATGGCTACACCTTC; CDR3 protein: CASTPPEAYGYTF
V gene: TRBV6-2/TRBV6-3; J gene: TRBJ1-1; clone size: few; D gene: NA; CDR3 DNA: TGCGCCAGCAGCTGTACAGTGTCCGATGCCACGAACACTGAAGCTTTCTTT; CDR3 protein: CASSCTVSDATNTEAFF
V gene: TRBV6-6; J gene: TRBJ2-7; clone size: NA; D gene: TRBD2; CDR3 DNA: TGTGCCAGCAGTTACACTAGCGGGAGAATCTCCTACGAGCAGTACTTC; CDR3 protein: CASSYTSGRISYEQYF
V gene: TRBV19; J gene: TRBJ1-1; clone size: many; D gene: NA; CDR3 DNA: TGTGCCAGTAGTGTGACAGGGAACACTGAAGCTTTCTTT; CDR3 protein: CASSVTGNTEAFF
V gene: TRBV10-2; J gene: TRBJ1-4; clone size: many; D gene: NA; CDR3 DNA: TGCGCCAGCAGAAGGAGCAGGGATGAAAAACTGTTTTTT; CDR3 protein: CASRRSRDEKLFF
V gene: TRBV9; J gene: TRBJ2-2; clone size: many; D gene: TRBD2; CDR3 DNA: TGTGCCAGCAGCGGACCGGGACTAGGGGACACGAACACCGGGGAGCTGTTTTTT; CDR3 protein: CASSGPGLGDTNTGELFF
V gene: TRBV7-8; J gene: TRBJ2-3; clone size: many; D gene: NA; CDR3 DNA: TGTGCCAGCAGCTTCGACAGATTCACAGATACGCAGTATTTT; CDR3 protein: CASSFDRFTDTQYF
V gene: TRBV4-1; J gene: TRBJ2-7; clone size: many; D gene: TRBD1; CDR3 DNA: TGCGCCAGCAGCTTAAGACAGGGACACTACGAGCAGTACTTC; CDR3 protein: CASSLRQGHYEQYF
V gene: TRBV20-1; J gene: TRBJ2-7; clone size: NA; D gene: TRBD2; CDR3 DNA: TGCAGTGCTGATAAAGCAACTAGCGGGAGGGGCAAGCAGTACTTC; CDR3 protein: CSADKATSGRGKQYF
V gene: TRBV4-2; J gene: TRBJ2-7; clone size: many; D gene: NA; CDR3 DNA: TGTGCCAGCCAAGATAGCTCCTACGAGCAGTACTTC; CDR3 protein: CASQDSSYEQYF
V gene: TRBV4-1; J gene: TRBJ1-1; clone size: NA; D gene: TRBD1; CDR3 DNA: TGCGCCAGCAGCCAGGGGGACAGACGAATGAACACTGAAGCTTTCTTT; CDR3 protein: CASSQGDRRMNTEAFF
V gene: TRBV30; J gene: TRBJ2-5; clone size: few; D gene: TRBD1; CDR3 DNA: TGTGCCTGTAGTGTAAGCCCCCAAGACAGGGACAGATGGGAGACCCAGTACTTC; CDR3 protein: CACSVSPQDRDRWETQYF
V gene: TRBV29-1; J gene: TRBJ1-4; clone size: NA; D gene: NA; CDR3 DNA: TGCAGCTTTAGGGGGGCAACTAATGAAAAACTGTTTTTT; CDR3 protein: CSFRGATNEKLFF
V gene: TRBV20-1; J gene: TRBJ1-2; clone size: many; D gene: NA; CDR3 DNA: TGCAGTGCTAGGGGGAGCTATGGCTACACCTTC; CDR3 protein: CSARGSYGYTF
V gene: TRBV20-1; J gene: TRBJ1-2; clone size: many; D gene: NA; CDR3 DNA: TGCAGTGCTTCCACTGGCCAGGGTGGCTACACCTTC; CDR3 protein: CSASTGQGGYTF
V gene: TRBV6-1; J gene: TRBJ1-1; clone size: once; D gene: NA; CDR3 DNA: TGTGCCAGCAGCTCTATTAGAACAGGCCTGGCTGAAGCTTTCTTT; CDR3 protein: CASSSIRTGLAEAFF
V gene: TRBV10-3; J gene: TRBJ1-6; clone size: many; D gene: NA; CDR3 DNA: TGTGCCATCAGCGGATCCTCGAGTAATTCACCCCTCCACTTT; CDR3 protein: CAISGSSSNSPLHF
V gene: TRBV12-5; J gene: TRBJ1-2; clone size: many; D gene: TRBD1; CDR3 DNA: TGTGCTAGTGGTTTGGACAGGGGATATGGCTACACCTTC; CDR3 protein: CASGLDRGYGYTF
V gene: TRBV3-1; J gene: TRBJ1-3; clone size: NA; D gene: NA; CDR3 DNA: TGTGCCAACAGCCTAAGATACACCATATGTTTT; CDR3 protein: CANSLRYTICF
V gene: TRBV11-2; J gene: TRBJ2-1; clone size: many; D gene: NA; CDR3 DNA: TGTGCCAGCAGCCGCCGCCAGGGCGTCTACAATGAGCAGTTCTTC; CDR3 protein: CASSRRQGVYNEQFF
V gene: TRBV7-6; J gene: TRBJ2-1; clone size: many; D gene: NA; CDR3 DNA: TGTGCCAGCAGCTTAGCGTCGTCTTTGTGGGGAACCTACAATGAGCAGTTCTTC; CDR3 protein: CASSLASSLWGTYNEQFF
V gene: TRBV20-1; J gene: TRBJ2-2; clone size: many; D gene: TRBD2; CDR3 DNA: TGCAGTGCTTACCCGGCGGGGGGGCCGACCGGGGAGCTGTTTTTT; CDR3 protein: CSAYPAGGPTGELFF
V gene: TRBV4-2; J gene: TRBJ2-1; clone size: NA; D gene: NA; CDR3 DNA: TGTGCCAGCAGCCAAGGGCGCAATGAGCAGTTCTTC; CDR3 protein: CASSQGRNEQFF
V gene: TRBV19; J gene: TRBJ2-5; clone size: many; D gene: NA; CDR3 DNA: TGTGCCAGTAGTATAACCGACCAAGGGACCCAGTACTTC; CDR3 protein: CASSITDQGTQYF
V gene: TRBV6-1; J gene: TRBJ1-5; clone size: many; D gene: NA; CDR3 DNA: TGTGCCAGCAGCCCATATAGCAATCAGCCCCAGCATTTT; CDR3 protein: CASSPYSNQPQHF
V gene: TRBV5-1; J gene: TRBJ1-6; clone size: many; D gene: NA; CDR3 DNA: TGCGCCAGCAGCTTGGAGGTCAATTCACCCCTCCACTTT; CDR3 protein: CASSLEVNSPLHF
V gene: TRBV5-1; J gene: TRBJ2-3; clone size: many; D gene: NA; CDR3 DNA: TGCGCCAGCAGCTCGGGACCCGGCACAGATACGCAGTATTTT; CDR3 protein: CASSSGPGTDTQYF
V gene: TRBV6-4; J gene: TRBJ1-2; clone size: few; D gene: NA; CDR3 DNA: TGTGCCAGCAGTGACGTCGGGACGGGTTTCCATGATTGCTACACCTTC; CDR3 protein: CASSDVGTGFHDCYTF
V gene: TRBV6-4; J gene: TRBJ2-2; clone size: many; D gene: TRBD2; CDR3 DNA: TGTGCCAGCAGTCGGACTAGCGGGGGGGCGAACACCGGGGAGCTGTTTTTT; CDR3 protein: CASSRTSGGANTGELFF
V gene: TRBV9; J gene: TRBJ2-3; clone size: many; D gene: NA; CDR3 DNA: TGTGCCAGCCGGGCGGAAGCCACAGATACGCAGTATTTT; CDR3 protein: CASRAEATDTQYF
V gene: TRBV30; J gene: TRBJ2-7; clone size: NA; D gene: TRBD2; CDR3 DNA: TGTGCCTGGGCCAGGGGACTAGAACCCTCCTACGAGCAGTACTTC; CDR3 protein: CAWARGLEPSYEQYF
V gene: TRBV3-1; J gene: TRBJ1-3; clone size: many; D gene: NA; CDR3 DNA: TGTGCCAGCAGCCGGGAAGGGACATCCGCCTCTGGAAACACCATATATTTT; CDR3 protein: CASSREGTSASGNTIYF
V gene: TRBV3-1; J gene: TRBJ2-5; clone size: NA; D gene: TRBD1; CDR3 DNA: TGTGCCAGCAGCCAAGAGGGACAGGGTCGGGAGACCCAGTACTTC; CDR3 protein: CASSQEGQGRETQYF
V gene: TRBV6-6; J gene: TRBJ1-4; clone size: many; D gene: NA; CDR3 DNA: TGTGCCAGCAGTTACTCGGGACGGGGGAATGAAAAACTGTTTTTT; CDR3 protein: CASSYSGRGNEKLFF
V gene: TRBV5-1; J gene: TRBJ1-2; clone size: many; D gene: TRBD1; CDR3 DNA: TGCGCCAGCAGCTATGGACAGGCGCACTATGGCTACACCTTC; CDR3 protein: CASSYGQAHYGYTF
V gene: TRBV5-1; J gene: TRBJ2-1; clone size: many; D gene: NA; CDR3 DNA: TGCGCCAGCAGCTTGGGGGGTATCGGTGTATACAATGAGCAGTTCTTC; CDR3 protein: CASSLGGIGVYNEQFF
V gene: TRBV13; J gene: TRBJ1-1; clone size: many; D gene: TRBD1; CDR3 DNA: TGTGCCAGCAGCACCCAGGGTTTAGGGGGCAGTTGGGCTTTCTTT; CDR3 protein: CASSTQGLGGSWAFF
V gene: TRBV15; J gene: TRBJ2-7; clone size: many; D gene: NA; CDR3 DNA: TGTGCCACCAGCAGAGATGAACGGTTAAAGTACTTC; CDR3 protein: CATSRDERLKYF
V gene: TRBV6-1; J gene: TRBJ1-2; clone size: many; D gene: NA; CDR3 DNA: TGTGCCAGCAGTGCCCTACCGAGAGATGGCTACACCTTC; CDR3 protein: CASSALPRDGYTF
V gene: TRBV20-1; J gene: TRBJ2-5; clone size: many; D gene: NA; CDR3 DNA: TGCAGTGCTAGAGACTCCGGGGGCCCGCGGGGGACCCAGTACTTC; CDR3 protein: CSARDSGGPRGTQYF